This T cell receptor (beta chain) was documented in a study of OX40 agonist ivuxolimab in advanced cancers. Remarks on this clone: The antigen is undetermined.

General observations from the study: Low normalized T-cell clonal expansion also characterized some of the nonresponders.

This table comes from immunoSEQ multiplex PCR, and its TCRdb copy is limited to in-frame clones, with some not included. The data hold 65,000 to 80,000 clones, with 82% observed a single time. Material: CD4+ or CD8+ T cells sorted from blood, obtained in a trial of the OX40 agonist ivuxolimab. The sequence was obtained from an adult with an advanced solid tumor such as melanoma, head and neck, liver or kidney cancer.

The CDR3 loop reads CASTPADRGGYGYTF. The CDR3 bases are TGTGCCAGTACCCCCGCAGACAGGGGCGGGTATGGCTACACCTTC. The rearrangement uses TRBV19 and TRBJ1-2; 8 bases are a match to TRBD1. V shed 7 bases and J 5 bases; nucleotides not matched to a gene: 12. The germline gives CDR1 LNHDA, CDR2 SQIVND (reference sequence). This CDR3 comprises 15 residues.